Listed here is a single T cell receptor beta chain. Each CDR3 protein is one row after TCRdb ran MiXCR on the 5' RACE reads. The sample carries 500,000 to 700,000 distinct CDR3 sequences, under 25% recorded once. This specimen belongs to a study of T cells after yellow fever vaccination. Study summary: Any fraction with a low cell number was prepared using SMART-Seq v4 Ultra Low Input.

The CDR3 has 16 residues. V lost 4 bases to trimming and J lost 0 bases; unmatched junction nucleotides: 9. The chain couples TRBV12-3 or TRBV12-4 to TRBJ2-7; TRBD1 matches at 7 bases. The source was PBMCs, collected 15 days after the yellow fever booster vaccination. This TCR was sampled from a man younger than 40 who received the YFV17D yellow fever vaccine. CDR3 in amino acids: CASSSFWTGPSYEQYF. In DNA form, the CDR3 reads TGTGCCAGCAGTTCTTTCTGGACAGGTCCCTCCTACGAGCAGTACTTC.